Presented here are 20 T cell receptor beta chains from one specimen sequenced in a study of blood T cell repertoires in COVID-19. The protocol was immunoSEQ multiplex PCR, while the TCRdb copy is restricted to in-frame clones and leaves out a portion. The table includes approximately 97,000 clones, roughly 85% detected once. Sequenced sample: peripheral blood. These TCRs come from a man aged 50 to 60 with active COVID-19.

This clone has only a few counts. CDR3 amino acids: CASRPVRQGADSPLHF. Here the CDR3 DNA reads TGTGCCAGCAGACCCGTTAGGCAGGGGGCCGATTCACCCCTCCACTTT. The chain carries TRBV11-2 and TRBJ1-6; TRBD1 matches 8 bases. Per germline, CDR1 SGHAT and CDR2 FQNNGV. The V gene end was trimmed by 6 bases and the J gene end by 8 bases; junction bases not matched to a gene: 12. The CDR3 totals 16 residues.

The J gene is TRBJ1-4, the V gene TRBV5-1, with D possibly being TRBD1 (6 bases). V was trimmed by 0 bases and J by 5 bases, leaving 17 bases between them. The CDR3 covers 17 residues. The germline CDR1 and CDR2 sequences are SGHRS and YFSETQ. The CDR3 is CASSLGGMDSRNEKLFF. The CDR3 DNA reads as TGCGCCAGCAGCTTGGGGGGGATGGACAGCCGGAATGAAAAACTGTTTTTT.

The genes are TRBV18 and TRBJ1-3; 8 bases fit TRBD1. CDR1 KGHSH and CDR2 LQKENI come from the germline V gene. The trim removed 6 bases at V and 4 bases at J, leaving 2 bases unmatched. The CDR3 covers 13 residues. The CDR3 sequence is CASSDRVGNTIYF. CDR3 in DNA: TGTGCCAGCTCGGACAGGGTCGGAAACACCATATATTTT.

V is TRBV5-1 and J is TRBJ1-2; 7 bases fit TRBD1. Trimming cost V 0 bases and J 6 bases; bases outside gene matches: 2. The CDR3 has 13 residues. Germline V lookup: CDR1 SGHRS, CDR2 YFSETQ. In DNA form, the CDR3 reads TGCGCCAGCAGCTTGGCCGGGACAGATGGCTACACCTTC. It is translated as CASSLAGTDGYTF.

This chain joins TRBV6-2 or TRBV6-3 and TRBJ2-2, with TRBD2 as a possible D gene (6 bases). Trimming took 6 bases from V and 3 from J, leaving 11 bases between them. The CDR3 is 14 residues long. Germline CDR1 reads MNHEY; CDR2 reads SVGEGT. The CDR3 protein is CASSPAGYTGELFF. CDR3 nucleotides: TGTGCCAGCAGCCCGGCGGGATACACCGGGGAGCTGTTTTTT.

J is TRBJ1-4 and V is TRBV6-5, with D tentatively TRBD1 (5 bases). CDR3 length equals 14 residues. Germline CDR1 MNHEY, CDR2 SVGAGI. The ends were cut back, 6 bases at V and 5 bases at J, with 13 bases in the middle. In DNA, the CDR3 is TGTGCCAGCAGGCCCGGGGGTTCAAATGAAAAACTGTTTTTT. Translating it yields CASRPGGSNEKLFF.

The chain employs TRBV9 and TRBJ1-3; D is undetermined. Per germline, CDR1 SGDLS and CDR2 YYNGEE. The V end lost 0 bases, the J end lost 1 base, and 8 bases lay between the germline ends. The CDR3 length is 15 residues. CDR3 amino acids: CASSVEPNSGNTIYF. The CDR3 coding sequence is TGTGCCAGCAGCGTAGAGCCAAATTCTGGAAACACCATATATTTT.

In this sample, this clone turned up once. The V call is TRBV3-1 (or the pseudogene TRBV3-2), the J call TRBJ2-2; possibly TRBD1 for D (5 bases). V lost 8 bases and J lost 5, with 12 bases in between. CDR1 is LGHDT, CDR2 YNNKEL, per germline (reference sequence). The CDR3 is made up of 13 amino acids. The CDR3 reads CASVRQITGELFF. CDR3 DNA sequence: TGTGCCAGCGTTCGACAGATAACCGGGGAGCTGTTTTTT.

The chain recombines TRBV4-3 with TRBJ2-1; TRBD2 aligns across 10 bases. With 0 bases clipped from V and 9 bases from J, the junction kept 14 bases outside the gene matches. Germline values: CDR1 LGHNA, CDR2 YSLEER. The CDR3 spans 18 residues. The CDR3 loop is CASSQDRLGSGGVGEQFF. The CDR3 region has the DNA TGCGCCAGCAGCCAAGATCGGCTCGGGAGCGGGGGGGTTGGTGAGCAGTTCTTC.

This clone appeared a single time. The rearrangement links TRBV6-2 or TRBV6-3 to TRBJ2-7; no reliable D call. Germline V lookup: CDR1 MNHEY, CDR2 SVGEGT. There are 14 residues in the CDR3. Trimming removed 5 bases from V and 6 bases from J, with 17 bases in between. CDR3 residues: CASSPSVRTIEQYF. CDR3 DNA: TGTGCCAGCAGTCCCTCGGTTCGCACCATCGAGCAGTACTTC.

This sequence joins TRBV2 and TRBJ1-5; D uncertain. Germline CDR1 is SNHLY and CDR2 is FYNNEI. This CDR3 has 13 residues. V was cut by 3 bases and J by 9 bases, with 12 bases left in between. CDR3 sequence reads: CASSESMGGPQHF. CDR3 bases: TGTGCCAGCAGTGAGAGTATGGGAGGGCCCCAGCATTTT.

This clone showed up just a few times. The chain recombines TRBV7-9 with TRBJ2-2; 7 bases fit TRBD1. Germline trimming cut 6 bases from V and 1 base from J; bases unmatched to any gene: 5. CDR1 SEHNR and CDR2 FQNEAQ come from the germline V gene (reference sequence). The CDR3 contains 15 residues. In nucleotides, the CDR3 is TGTGCCAGCAGACCCGGGACAGTGAACACCGGGGAGCTGTTTTTT. Residues: CASRPGTVNTGELFF.

The chain links TRBV5-1 to TRBJ1-1; possibly TRBD1 for D (5 bases). The CDR3 spans 14 residues. With 0 bases removed from V and 1 base from J, the gap between germline ends came to 7 bases. Germline assignment: CDR1 SGHRS and CDR2 YFSETQ. The CDR3 bases are TGCGCCAGCAGCTTGGCGCAGGGGAACACTGAAGCTTTCTTT. Translation gives CASSLAQGNTEAFF.

This sequence joins TRBV6-5 and TRBJ1-2; D gene unclear. The germline CDR1 and CDR2 sequences are MNHEY and SVGAGI. The CDR3 has 13 residues. Trimming took off 6 bases at V and 0 bases at J, with 8 bases between the two ends. DNA for the CDR3: TGTGCCAGCAGCTTCAGTACTAACTATGGCTACACCTTC. Amino acids: CASSFSTNYGYTF.

J is TRBJ1-6 and V is TRBV3-1 (or the pseudogene TRBV3-2), with 9 bases matching TRBD1. The J segment lost 8 bases and the V segment lost 6 bases, leaving 8 bases of the junction unmatched. Germline V CDR1 and CDR2: LGHDT, YNNKEL (reference sequence). The CDR3 is 15 residues long. DNA for the CDR3: TGTGCCAGCAGACACAGGGGGCTCTCGGATTCACCCCTCCACTTT. As protein: CASRHRGLSDSPLHF.

Only one count was recorded for this clone. The chain recombines TRBV5-1 with TRBJ1-4; weak D call: TRBD1 (6 bases). The CDR3 covers 14 residues. Trimming removed 5 bases from V and 5 bases from J, with 13 bases in between. Germline V gene sequence: CDR1 SGHRS, CDR2 YFSETQ. Here the CDR3 DNA reads TGCGCCAGCAGATTCGGACAGCCGAATGAAAAACTGTTTTTT. This gives the protein CASRFGQPNEKLFF.

The gene calls are TRBV5-6 and TRBJ2-2, with D maybe TRBD2 (5 bases). The germline V and J ends were trimmed by 5 bases and 5 bases, with 16 bases remaining between them. From germline, CDR1 is SGHDT and CDR2 YYEEEE. CDR3 length equals 15 residues. As DNA, the CDR3 is TGTGCCAGCAGTGGTACGGGGTTCGGAACCGGGGAGCTGTTTTTT. Translating it yields CASSGTGFGTGELFF.

The chain couples TRBV2 to TRBJ1-4; 8 nucleotides match TRBD1. Germline CDR1 and CDR2: SNHLY and FYNNEI. There are 16 residues in the CDR3. Germline trimming cut 1 base from V and 5 bases from J; bases unmatched to any gene: 6. The CDR3 here is CASSEGSWTGNEKLFF. CDR3 in DNA: TGTGCCAGCAGTGAAGGGTCCTGGACAGGGAATGAAAAACTGTTTTTT.

This chain uses TRBV25-1 with TRBJ1-2, with D perhaps TRBD1 (6 bases). This CDR3 comprises 16 residues. V was trimmed by 1 base and J by 2 bases, leaving 14 bases between them. Germline-derived CDR1 and CDR2 are MGHDK and SYGVNS. The CDR3 loop is CASSELGGASNYGYTF. The CDR3 nucleotides read TGTGCCAGCAGTGAATTGGGGGGGGCCTCCAACTATGGCTACACCTTC.

The chain has TRBV3-1 (or the pseudogene TRBV3-2) and TRBJ1-1, with D maybe TRBD1 (6 bases). From germline, CDR1 is LGHDT and CDR2 YNNKEL (reference sequence). The CDR3 has 13 amino acids. Between the trimmed V and J ends, which lost 2 bases and 6 bases, there was a span of 10 bases. The CDR3 is CASSQFGQPEAFF. In nucleotides, the CDR3 is TGTGCCAGCAGCCAATTTGGACAGCCTGAAGCTTTCTTT.